The source of this T cell receptor (beta chain) is a study of blood T cell repertoires in COVID-19. This clone was counted once. The CDR3 is made up of 13 amino acids. Germline CDR1 LGHDT, CDR2 YNNKEL (reference sequence). V lost 2 bases to trimming and J lost 13 bases, with 15 bases between them. As processed by the authors: Amplification of reference gene primers provided the estimated nucleated cell counts. The assay was immunoSEQ multiplex PCR, and TCRdb's table has in-frame clones only and misses some. The DNA was the basis for D and trimming; V, J and clone size are from that table. The sample contains around 60,000 clones, 83% of which appear only once.

Sequencing input: peripheral blood. This TCR came from a man aged 50 to 59 with COVID-19, enrolled during active disease. The chain uses TRBV3-1 (or the pseudogene TRBV3-2) and TRBJ1-5; D is uncertain. The CDR3 loop is CASSQNPSRGQHF. The CDR3, as DNA: TGTGCCAGCAGCCAAAACCCGTCTCGGGGTCAGCATTTT.